A single sample gave rise to the 8 T cell receptor beta chains below, sequenced in a study of T cells in Graves' hyperthyroidism and ophthalmopathy (dated by TCRdb to the late 2010s). Libraries were made using multiplex PCR. Sequencing took place on an Illumina HiSeq 2000. The TCR beta CDR3 regions were amplified from RNA transcripts. The first round of RT-PCR for the TCR CDR3 was performed with the HTBI primer set and the Qiagen OneStep RT-PCR kit. TCRdb redid the processing of the public reads, applying fastp at Q25 and MiXCR, and retained in-frame beta chains. Duplicate CDR3 protein sequences are folded into a single record with the most common DNA and genes. This sample has approximately 640,000 distinct CDR3 sequences in its table, and around 15% of those were observed once. The ten biggest clones cover approximately 3.9% of the sample. The sequenced sample was blood. The receptors shown here come from a woman in her 30s with Graves' hyperthyroidism.

In this sample, this clonotype turned up many times. The rearrangement links TRBV7-2 to TRBJ2-3, with a weak D call TRBD1 (7 bases). Germline V gene lookup returns CDR1 SGHTA and CDR2 FQGNSA. CDR3 length: 18 residues. Trimming pared 7 bases from V and 9 bases from J, leaving 32 bases between. The CDR3 here is CASNPLGAGTSGGYTQYF. CDR3 nucleotides: TGTGCCAGCAACCCATTAGGGGCGGGAACCTCAGGGGGGTACACGCAGTATTTT. Supplemented by reference TRBV7-2 and TRBJ2-3, the full variable domain reads GAGVSQSPSNKVTEKGKDVELRCDPISGHTALYWYRQSLGQGLEFLIYFQGNSAPDKSGLPSDRFSAERTGGSVSTLTIQRTQQEDSAVYLCASNPLGAGTSGGYTQYFGPGTRLTVL.

This chain uses TRBV12-3 or TRBV12-4 with TRBJ2-1; D possibly corresponds to TRBD2 (6 bases). This CDR3 has 12 residues. The ends were cut back, 3 bases at V and 11 bases at J, with 11 bases in the middle. The CDR3 sequence: CASSFRGLQQFF. CDR3 DNA: TGTGCCAGCAGTTTTAGGGGACTCCAGCAGTTCTTC.

V and J are TRBV9 and TRBJ2-3; 12 bases map to TRBD2. The CDR3 contains 16 residues. V lost 2 bases, J lost 3 bases, and 4 bases stayed unmatched. Germline lookup yields CDR1 SGDLS and CDR2 YYNGEE. CDR3 sequence (DNA): TGTGCCAGCAGCGTTGGACTAGCGGGGATTACAGATACGCAGTATTTT. It translates to CASSVGLAGITDTQYF.

This clonotype was detected many times. V and J are TRBV6-1 and TRBJ2-7; 11 bases agree with TRBD1. Trimming cost V 5 bases and J 3 bases; bases outside gene matches: 6. The CDR3 loop spans 15 amino acids. Per germline, CDR1 MNHNS and CDR2 SASEGT. The CDR3 coding sequence is TGTGCCAGCAGTCGGGGGACAGGGGGAATCTACGAGCAGTACTTC. As protein: CASSRGTGGIYEQYF.

This CDR3 is CSALNLAGGLYNEQFF. The CDR3 nucleotides read TGCAGTGCCCTAAACCTAGCGGGAGGTCTCTACAATGAGCAGTTCTTC. The V gene is TRBV20-1, the J gene TRBJ2-1, with 11 positions matching TRBD2. This CDR3 is 16 amino acids long. CDR1 and CDR2 (germline): DFQATT, SNEGSKA (reference sequence). The J segment lost 3 bases and the V segment lost 6 bases, leaving 10 bases of the junction unmatched.

This clonotype was counted a few times. The chain uses TRBV30 and TRBJ2-5, with TRBD2 identical over 9 bases. The V and J ends lost 4 bases and 3 bases, in that order; junction bases with no gene match: 3. CDR1 GTSNPN and CDR2 SVGIG come from the germline V gene (reference sequence). The CDR3 extends over 13 amino acids. The CDR3 nucleotides read TGTGCCTGGAACAGACTAGCGGAAGAGACCCAGTACTTC. Protein product: CAWNRLAEETQYF.

This clonotype was seen at least ten times. The chain recombines TRBV2 with TRBJ2-1, with 12 nucleotides matching TRBD2. Trimming at V came to 8 bases and at J to 8 bases, leaving 10 bases not matched to a gene. The germline gives CDR1 SNHLY, CDR2 FYNNEI. CDR3 length: 15 amino acids. Written as DNA, the CDR3 is TGTGCCAGCGGACTAGCGGGAATCATGGGGGATGAGCAGTTCTTC. Amino acids: CASGLAGIMGDEQFF.

The chain carries TRBV7-9 and TRBJ1-2, with TRBD1 identical over 8 bases. With V trimmed by 3 bases and J by 3 bases, 3 bases remained unmatched. CDR3 size: 14 residues. The germline CDR1 and CDR2 sequences are SEHNR and FQNEAQ (reference sequence). CDR3 protein: CASSFTGGDYGYTF. The CDR3, as DNA: TGTGCCAGCAGCTTTACAGGGGGTGACTATGGCTACACCTTC. The entire variable domain, with the rest obtained from reference TRBV7-9 and TRBJ1-2, is as follows: DTGVSQNPRHKITKRGQNVTFRCDPISEHNRLYWYRQTLGQGPEFLTYFQNEAQLEKSRLLSDRFSAERPKGSFSTLEIQRTEQGDSAMYLCASSFTGGDYGYTFGSGTRLTVV.